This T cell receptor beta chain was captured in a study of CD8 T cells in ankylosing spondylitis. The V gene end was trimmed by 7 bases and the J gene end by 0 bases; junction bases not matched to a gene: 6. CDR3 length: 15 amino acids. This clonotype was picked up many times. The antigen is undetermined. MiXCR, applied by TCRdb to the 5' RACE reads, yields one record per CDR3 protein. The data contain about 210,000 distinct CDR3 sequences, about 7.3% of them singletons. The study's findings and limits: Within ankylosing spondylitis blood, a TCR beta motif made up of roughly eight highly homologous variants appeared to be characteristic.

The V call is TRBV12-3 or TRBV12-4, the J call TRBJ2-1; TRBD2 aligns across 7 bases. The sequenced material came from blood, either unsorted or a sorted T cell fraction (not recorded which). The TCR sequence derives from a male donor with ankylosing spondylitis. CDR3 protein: CASKMGGSSYNEQFF. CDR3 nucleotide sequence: TGTGCCAGCAAAATGGGCGGGAGCTCCTACAATGAGCAGTTCTTC.